The 28 T cell receptor beta chains given below trace back to one sample, sequenced in a study of control samples from healthy donors and cancer patients. Clones were read by immunoSEQ multiplex PCR, and TCRdb kept only the in-frame ones, dropping some. The data contain some 51,000 clones, roughly 87% of them seen just once; the ten biggest clones take up around 3.8%. Sequenced input: blood. The receptors were gathered from a man over 45 in good health.

The V and J genes are TRBV5-5 and TRBJ1-1; TRBD1 is a possible D gene (5 bases). CDR3 length: 14 amino acids. CDR1 is SGHKS and CDR2 is YYEKEE in the germline V gene (reference sequence). Between the trimmed V and J ends, which lost 3 bases and 11 bases, there was a span of 20 bases. This CDR3 reads CASSSPTGDRNAFF. The CDR3 nucleotides are TGTGCCAGCAGCTCCCCTACAGGCGACCGGAATGCTTTCTTT.

The chain carries TRBV3-1 (or the pseudogene TRBV3-2) and TRBJ2-7; the D gene is possibly TRBD1 (5 bases). Trimming shortened V by 1 base and J by 5 bases, and 12 bases separated the two germline ends. Germline lookup yields CDR1 LGHDT and CDR2 YNNKEL (reference sequence). The CDR3 spans 14 residues. CDR3 residues: CASSQARESHEQYF. CDR3 nucleotides: TGTGCCAGCAGCCAAGCCAGGGAAAGTCACGAGCAGTACTTC.

The J gene is TRBJ1-5, the V gene TRBV15, with D perhaps matching TRBD1 (6 bases). With 2 bases removed from V and 10 bases from J, the gap between germline ends came to 18 bases. This CDR3 spans 15 amino acids. Per germline, CDR1 LNHNV and CDR2 YYDKDF (reference sequence). CDR3 nucleotides: TGTGCCACCAGCAGAACCAGGGGTCTCTATCTACCCCAGCATTTT. Its protein product is CATSRTRGLYLPQHF.

This clone was observed a single time. The gene calls are TRBV3-1 (or the pseudogene TRBV3-2) and TRBJ1-1; D perhaps matches TRBD1 (5 bases). The V and J ends lost 3 bases and 4 bases respectively, with 12 bases between them. Germline CDR1 is LGHDT and CDR2 is YNNKEL (reference sequence). This CDR3 region has 14 residues. The CDR3 sequence: CASSQTVWGTEAFF. The DNA of the CDR3 is TGTGCCAGCAGCCAGACAGTCTGGGGCACTGAAGCTTTCTTT.

V is TRBV7-2 and J is TRBJ2-1; D unclear. Germline V lookup: CDR1 SGHTA, CDR2 FQGNSA. The CDR3 is made up of 11 amino acids. Trimming pared 1 base from V and 16 bases from J, leaving 11 bases between. Written as DNA, the CDR3 is TGTGCCAGCAGCTTAGACTACGTAGACTTCTTC. Protein sequence: CASSLDYVDFF.

The V call is TRBV28, the J call TRBJ1-4; D call uncertain. Germline assignment: CDR1 MDHEN and CDR2 SYDVKM. CDR3 length: 15 residues. Trimming removed 5 bases at V and 4 bases at J, with 14 bases between. The CDR3: CASSGPDLLNEKLFF. The CDR3 DNA reads TGTGCCAGCAGTGGACCAGACCTTCTTAATGAAAAACTGTTTTTT. The whole variable domain, filled in from reference TRBV28 and TRBJ1-4, reads DVKVTQSSRYLVKRTGEKVFLECVQDMDHENMFWYRQDPGLGLRLIYFSYDVKMKEKGDIPEGYSVSREKKERFSLILESASTNQTSMYLCASSGPDLLNEKLFFGSGTQLSVL.

This clone came up once. The chain has TRBV4-3 and TRBJ2-7; D is ambiguous. V was pared by 1 base and J by 3 bases, with 7 bases between. Germline CDR1 reads LGHNA; CDR2 reads YSLEER. The CDR3 is made up of 13 amino acids. In nucleotides, the CDR3 is TGCGCCAGCAGCCAAGGGGTTTACTACGAGCAGTACTTC. Encoded protein: CASSQGVYYEQYF.

The chain combines TRBV7-2 with TRBJ2-3; 7 positions agree with TRBD2. Germline V gene data show CDR1 as SGHTA and CDR2 as FQGNSA. V dropped 0 bases and J dropped 10; count of bases not matched to a gene: 16. The CDR3 is 17 amino acids. The CDR3 sequence is CASSLAFLAASGEPQYF. The CDR3 nucleotides are TGTGCCAGCAGCTTAGCGTTTCTAGCGGCCTCCGGGGAACCGCAGTATTTT.

This chain links TRBV5-1 with TRBJ1-4, with TRBD1 as a possible D gene (5 bases). V was cut by 4 bases and J by 2 bases, with 15 bases left in between. The length of the CDR3 is 16 residues. Germline CDR1 is SGHRS and CDR2 is YFSETQ. The CDR3 region is CASSPGGGVTNEKLFF. The CDR3 DNA follows: TGCGCCAGCAGCCCGGGGGGAGGAGTTACTAATGAAAAACTGTTTTTT. Together with reference TRBV5-1 and TRBJ1-4, the CDR3 gives the full variable domain: KAGVTQTPRYLIKTRGQQVTLSCSPISGHRSVSWYQQTPGQGLQFLFEYFSETQRNKGNFPGRFSGRQFSNSRSEMNVSTLELGDSALYLCASSPGGGVTNEKLFFGSGTQLSVL.

This clone was counted a few times. The chain uses TRBV28 and TRBJ2-7; D gene uncertain. Deletions cut 5 bases from V and 1 base from J, with 15 bases between. Looked up from germline, CDR1 is MDHEN and CDR2 is SYDVKM. This CDR3 has 15 residues. CDR3 region: CASSPPREQSYEQYF. For the CDR3, the DNA is TGTGCCAGCAGTCCACCCCGCGAACAGTCCTACGAGCAGTACTTC.

The V gene is TRBV19, the J gene TRBJ2-5; D is perhaps TRBD2 (6 bases). The CDR3 is 11 residues long. V dropped 8 bases and J dropped 5 bases, with 9 bases sitting between them. Germline V gives CDR1 LNHDA, CDR2 SQIVND (reference sequence). CDR3 sequence: CASGGRETQYF. CDR3 nucleotides: TGTGCCAGTGGGGGGAGGGAGACCCAGTACTTC.

CDR3 coding DNA: TGTGCCAGCAGGGAGCGGGGTACGGGAGATACGCAGTATTTT. It is translated as CASRERGTGDTQYF. The gene calls are TRBV6-5 and TRBJ2-3, with 7 bases aligning to TRBD2. V shed 6 bases, J shed 5 bases, and the junction held 8 bases outside the gene matches. The CDR3 runs to 14 residues. The germline V gene has CDR1 MNHEY and CDR2 SVGAGI.

The rearrangement joins TRBV6-5 to TRBJ2-5; 7 bases are shared with TRBD2. The germline V gene encodes CDR1 MNHEY and CDR2 SVGAGI. Trimming at V came to 4 bases and at J to 2 bases, leaving 7 bases not matched to a gene. The CDR3 has 15 residues. In DNA, the CDR3 is TGTGCCAGCAGTTCTGCGCCTAGCGGACAAGAGACCCAGTACTTC. Amino acid sequence: CASSSAPSGQETQYF.

In its sample, this clone was seen a few times. The V and J genes are TRBV5-1 and TRBJ2-4; 7 bases agree with TRBD2. Germline trimming cut 4 bases from V and 8 bases from J; bases unmatched to any gene: 6. The CDR3 is made up of 13 amino acids. Looked up from germline, CDR1 is SGHRS and CDR2 is YFSETQ. The CDR3, as DNA: TGCGCCAGCAGCCGGGCGGGGGAGGACATTCAGTACTTC. Its protein is CASSRAGEDIQYF.

The CDR3 DNA sequence: TGTGCCAGCAGCTTGGACAGCGCAGATACGCAGTATTTT. Translation: CASSLDSADTQYF. V is TRBV7-9 and J is TRBJ2-3, with D perhaps TRBD1 (6 bases). The germline V gene encodes CDR1 SEHNR and CDR2 FQNEAQ (reference sequence). Trimming left V 3 bases short and J 4 bases short, with 8 bases between. The CDR3 covers 13 residues.

This rearrangement joins TRBV19 to TRBJ1-3; D is perhaps TRBD1 (6 bases). Germline V gene data show CDR1 as LNHDA and CDR2 as SQIVND (reference sequence). The CDR3 is made up of 14 amino acids. The V end lost 8 bases, the J end lost 4 bases, and 15 bases lay between the germline ends. CDR3 region: CASGDRRGGNTIYF. CDR3 in DNA: TGTGCCAGTGGAGACAGGAGGGGAGGAAACACCATATATTTT.

V gene TRBV3-1 (or the pseudogene TRBV3-2) combines with J gene TRBJ2-2; 11 nucleotides match TRBD1. The V and J ends lost 7 bases and 4 bases, in that order; junction bases with no gene match: 2. In germline, CDR1 is LGHDT, CDR2 YNNKEL (reference sequence). The CDR3 runs 14 residues. CDR3 residues: CASTGTGGTGELFF. CDR3 DNA: TGTGCCAGCACAGGGACAGGGGGCACCGGGGAGCTGTTTTTT.

The rearrangement uses TRBV11-3 and TRBJ2-7; 10 positions match TRBD2. V lost 5 bases to trimming and J lost 2 bases; unmatched junction nucleotides: 6. CDR1 is SGHNT, CDR2 YENEEA, per germline. This CDR3 spans 15 amino acids. The CDR3 loop is CASSDPGLAPYEQYF. The CDR3 bases are TGTGCCAGCAGCGATCCGGGACTAGCGCCCTACGAGCAGTACTTC. The whole variable domain, filled in from reference TRBV11-3 and TRBJ2-7, reads EAGVVQSPRYKIIEKKQPVAFWCNPISGHNTLYWYLQNLGQGPELLIRYENEEAVDDSQLPKDRFSAERLKGVDSTLKIQPAELGDSAVYLCASSDPGLAPYEQYFGPGTRLTVT.

The V gene is TRBV19, the J gene TRBJ2-5; no clear D. Trimming removed 5 bases from V and 4 bases from J, with 17 bases in between. Per the germline V gene, CDR1 is LNHDA and CDR2 is SQIVND (reference sequence). There are 15 residues in the CDR3. The CDR3 bases are TGTGCCAGTAGTCCTCTTGGTGGCTACGGAGAGACCCAGTACTTC. Amino acid sequence: CASSPLGGYGETQYF.

V usage is TRBV20-1 and J usage is TRBJ2-4; D not certain. V was clipped by 3 bases and J by 8 bases, with 11 bases between them. The length of the CDR3 is 12 residues. CDR1 is DFQATT, CDR2 SNEGSKA, per germline (reference sequence). CDR3 residues: CSASSVNDIQYF. CDR3 in DNA: TGCAGTGCTAGTTCCGTGAACGACATTCAGTACTTC.

The chain carries TRBV5-1 and TRBJ1-3; 7 bases are a match to TRBD1. The CDR3 consists of 17 residues. Germline trimming cut 4 bases from V and 2 bases from J; bases unmatched to any gene: 12. CDR1 is SGHRS, CDR2 YFSETQ, per germline. CDR3 DNA sequence: TGCGCCAGCAGCCAGGCAGGGGGGCGCGGGACTGGAAACACCATATATTTT. Translating gives CASSQAGGRGTGNTIYF.

The V and J genes are TRBV28 and TRBJ1-2, with D perhaps matching TRBD1 (5 bases). V was shortened by 7 bases and J by 5 bases, with 14 bases between the two germline ends. Germline V CDR1 and CDR2: MDHEN, SYDVKM. This CDR3 region has 13 residues. In DNA, the CDR3 is TGTGCCAGCACCTCGGGACCGGTATATGGCTACACCTTC. Translating it yields CASTSGPVYGYTF.

The V and J genes are TRBV28 and TRBJ1-6; unclear D gene. V was trimmed by 2 bases and J by 4 bases, leaving 3 bases between them. The CDR3 totals 13 residues. Looked up from germline, CDR1 is MDHEN and CDR2 is SYDVKM. This CDR3 reads CASSLGYNSPLHF. The CDR3 nucleotides are TGTGCCAGCAGTTTAGGGTATAATTCACCCCTCCACTTT.

This chain uses TRBV6-5 with TRBJ1-1, with 7 bases that match TRBD1. This CDR3 comprises 12 residues. Per germline, CDR1 MNHEY and CDR2 SVGAGI. With 6 bases clipped from V and 11 bases from J, the junction kept 9 bases outside the gene matches. The CDR3 DNA is TGTGCCAGCAGCTCAGGACAGGCTTCGGCTTTCTTT. It encodes CASSSGQASAFF.

The rearrangement uses TRBV5-1 and TRBJ2-7; tentatively, D is TRBD1 or TRBD2 (5 bases each). Germline-derived CDR1 and CDR2 are SGHRS and YFSETQ. CDR3 length: 14 residues. V was shortened by 3 bases and J by 1 base, with 11 bases between the two germline ends. CDR3 sequence reads: CASSSPGRSYEQYF. In nucleotides, the CDR3 is TGCGCCAGCAGCTCCCCGGGACGGTCCTACGAGCAGTACTTC. Full variable domain (remainder filled in from reference TRBV5-1 and TRBJ2-7): KAGVTQTPRYLIKTRGQQVTLSCSPISGHRSVSWYQQTPGQGLQFLFEYFSETQRNKGNFPGRFSGRQFSNSRSEMNVSTLELGDSALYLCASSSPGRSYEQYFGPGTRLTVT.

The rearrangement uses TRBV12-3 or TRBV12-4 and TRBJ1-3; a possible D gene is TRBD1 (6 bases). The CDR3 spans 13 residues. V lost 5 bases and J 15 bases, leaving 20 bases between the germline ends. The CDR3: CASSDPGQSLRYF. CDR3 DNA sequence: TGTGCCAGCAGTGATCCGGGACAATCTCTCAGATATTTT.

The V gene is TRBV28, the J gene TRBJ2-6, with 8 positions matching TRBD2. Germline CDR1 and CDR2: MDHEN and SYDVKM. After removal of 4 bases from V and 3 bases from J, the junction contained 8 bases not matched to a gene. This CDR3 spans 17 amino acids. The CDR3 DNA reads TGTGCCAGCAGTTCAGCGGTTAGCGGGATTGGGGCCAACGTCCTGACTTTC. It is translated as CASSSAVSGIGANVLTF.

This clone was seen a single time. V and J are TRBV28 and TRBJ2-1, with 12 positions matching TRBD2. Germline values: CDR1 MDHEN, CDR2 SYDVKM. The CDR3 totals 18 residues. Losses at the gene ends were 8 bases for V and 1 base for J; bases not matched to a gene: 12. The CDR3 here is CASFETSGRGISYNEQFF. The CDR3 nucleotides are TGTGCCAGCTTCGAGACTAGCGGGAGAGGTATATCCTACAATGAGCAGTTCTTC.